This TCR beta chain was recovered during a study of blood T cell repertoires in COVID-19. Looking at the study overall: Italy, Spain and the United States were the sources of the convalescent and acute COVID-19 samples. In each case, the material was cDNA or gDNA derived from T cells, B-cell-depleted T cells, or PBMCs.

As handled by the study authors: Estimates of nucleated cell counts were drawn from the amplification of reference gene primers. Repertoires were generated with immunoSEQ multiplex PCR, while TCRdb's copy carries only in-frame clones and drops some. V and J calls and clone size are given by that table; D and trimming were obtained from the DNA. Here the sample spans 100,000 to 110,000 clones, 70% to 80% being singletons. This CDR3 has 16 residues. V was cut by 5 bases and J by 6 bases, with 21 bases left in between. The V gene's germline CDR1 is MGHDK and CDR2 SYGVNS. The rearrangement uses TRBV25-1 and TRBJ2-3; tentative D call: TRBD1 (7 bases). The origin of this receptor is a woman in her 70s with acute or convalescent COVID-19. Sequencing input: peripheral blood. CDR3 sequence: CASSPIGGGLKDTQYF. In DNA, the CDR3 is TGTGCCAGCAGTCCTATTGGAGGGGGCCTTAAGGATACGCAGTATTTT.